Listed below are T cell receptor beta chains from one sample, sequenced in a study of beta chain features in type 1 diabetes. Data came from immunoSEQ multiplex PCR; TCRdb stores just in-frame clones and leaves some out. The sample records 900,000 or so clones, about a sixth being singletons. Material: naive CD4+ T cells from blood. Every receptor here comes from a woman aged 18-29 years in good health. Each CDR3 is given with its conserved first and last residue. A D gene is named only where the DNA matches it firmly. Clone size is stated in some rows and not others, as once, few, many or a class when expanded.

V	length	J	size	D	DNA	CDR3
TRBV7-2	15	TRBJ2-4	.	.	TGTGCCAGCAGCCCCCCCGGGCTAGCCAAAAACATTCAGTACTTC	CASSPPGLAKNIQYF
TRBV4-2	18	TRBJ2-1	few	.	TGTGCCAGCAGCCAGCCAAGGCCCTCTAGCTACTCCTACAATGAGCAGTTCTTC	CASSQPRPSSYSYNEQFF
TRBV7-2	15	TRBJ1-1	.	.	TGTGCCAGCAGCTTATTTGGGGTTTCGAACACTGAAGCTTTCTTT	CASSLFGVSNTEAFF
TRBV10-3	13	TRBJ2-1	.	.	TGTGCCATCAGCCTAAAACAGGACCATGAGCAGTTCTTC	CAISLKQDHEQFF
TRBV12-5	12	TRBJ2-2	few	.	TGTGCTAGTGGTTTGGGGAACGGGGAGCTGTTTTTT	CASGLGNGELFF
TRBV4-3	18	TRBJ2-7	few	TRBD2	TGCGCCAGCAGCCAAGTTGGTTTACTAGCGGGAGTGAACTGCGAGCAGTACTTC	CASSQVGLLAGVNCEQYF
TRBV7-9	16	TRBJ1-1	.	.	TGTGCCAGCAGCTTAGTGTCTTCGGGGGCGAACACTGAAGCTTTCTTT	CASSLVSSGANTEAFF
TRBV5-6	14	TRBJ1-2	.	.	TGTGCCAGCAGCTTGGTTTACAGCGTCGGTGGCTACACCTTC	CASSLVYSVGGYTF
TRBV14	16	TRBJ2-2	.	TRBD1	TGTGCCAGCAGACAAGCCGGGACAGGGGACACCGGGGAGCTGTTTTTT	CASRQAGTGDTGELFF
TRBV9	14	TRBJ1-5	few	.	TGTGCCAGCAGCCTGGACAGTGCCAATCAGCCCCAGCATTTT	CASSLDSANQPQHF
TRBV7-9	17	TRBJ2-2	few	.	TGTGCCAGCAGCTTAGTCGGAAGCGAGTCCTACACCGGGGAGCTGTTTTTT	CASSLVGSESYTGELFF
TRBV7-2	12	TRBJ2-1	.	TRBD1	TGTGCCAGCAGCTTACCGGGACAGGAGCAGTTCTTC	CASSLPGQEQFF
TRBV6-6	13	TRBJ2-7	.	.	TGTGCCAGCAGTTACTACGGACGAAGGGAGCAGTACTTC	CASSYYGRREQYF
TRBV7-3	15	TRBJ2-3	.	TRBD2	TGTGCCAGCAGCTTAACAAGCGGGAGCATTTATACGCAGTATTTT	CASSLTSGSIYTQYF
TRBV10-3	11	TRBJ2-5	.	.	TGTGCCAGCAGTTTGGGAGAGACCCAGTACTTC	CASSLGETQYF
TRBV4-1	16	TRBJ2-7	few	TRBD2	TGCGCCAGCAGCCAAGATCCCGTCAGCGGGGTCTACGAGCAGTACTTC	CASSQDPVSGVYEQYF
TRBV29-1	12	TRBJ1-1	.	TRBD1	TGCAGCGCCGCAATACAGGGGCGGGGAGCTTTCTTT	CSAAIQGRGAFF
TRBV7-9	14	TRBJ2-1	.	.	TGTGCCAGCAGTCAAGCTGGAGGGGACAATGAGCAGTTCTTC	CASSQAGGDNEQFF
TRBV28	16	TRBJ2-5	.	TRBD2	TGTGCCAGCAGCCCCGACTTTGCCGGGACTAGCGAGACCCAGTACTTC	CASSPDFAGTSETQYF
TRBV29-1	13	TRBJ2-7	few	TRBD2	TGCAGCGTAACTAGCGGGGCCACCTACGAGCAGTACTTC	CSVTSGATYEQYF
TRBV19	15	TRBJ2-7	.	.	TGTGCCAGTAGTATTGGCGAAGGGAGAGGGTACGAGCAGTACTTC	CASSIGEGRGYEQYF
TRBV5-8	11	TRBJ1-2	few	.	TGTGCCAGCAGTCGTAATCGGGGCTACACCTTC	CASSRNRGYTF
TRBV2	15	TRBJ2-5	few	TRBD2	TGTGCCAGCAGTGAAGCGCGGGGGTTAGGAGAGACCCAGTACTTC	CASSEARGLGETQYF
TRBV10-3	14	TRBJ1-2	few	TRBD1	TGTGCCATCAGTGAGAGGACAGGCCAGGATGGCTACACCTTC	CAISERTGQDGYTF
TRBV28	14	TRBJ1-4	few	TRBD1	TGTGCCAGCACAACAGGGGGTTATAATGAAAAACTGTTTTTT	CASTTGGYNEKLFF
TRBV18	16	TRBJ2-7	few	TRBD2	TGTGCCAGCTCACCGATAGGGCGGGAGGGCCGCTACGAGCAGTACTTC	CASSPIGREGRYEQYF
TRBV18	13	TRBJ2-1	few	.	TGTGCCAGCTCACCTCGGGGGTACAATGAGCAGTTCTTC	CASSPRGYNEQFF
TRBV7-2	16	TRBJ2-1	.	TRBD2	TGTGCCAGCAGCTTTATCGGAGCGGGAGGGCCTGGTGAGCAGTTCTTC	CASSFIGAGGPGEQFF
TRBV7-9	17	TRBJ2-2	few	TRBD2	TGTGCCAGCAGCTTGCCGGGACTAGCGGGTCGCACCGGGGAGCTGTTTTTT	CASSLPGLAGRTGELFF
TRBV19	17	TRBJ2-7	few	.	TGTGCCAGTAGTCAATCCGGGCGGGGCCCCTCCTTCTACGAGCAGTACTTC	CASSQSGRGPSFYEQYF
TRBV28	13	TRBJ1-2	.	.	TGTGCCAGCAGTTTTTTTGGGAACTATGGCTACACCTTC	CASSFFGNYGYTF